The 8 T cell receptor beta chains below were found in one sample sequenced in a study of glioma-infiltrating T cells after dendritic cell vaccination. The assay was immunoSEQ multiplex PCR, and TCRdb's table has in-frame clones only and misses some. The data show roughly 60,000 clones, about four fifths seen once. Time point defined: after dendritic cell vaccination, including at tumor progression/relapse. The sample in question was blood, obtained after dendritic cell vaccination. These receptors came from a human donor with glioblastoma.

In its sample, this clone was seen once. V is TRBV19 and J is TRBJ1-2; D is perhaps TRBD1 (6 bases). The CDR3 runs 14 residues. V lost 6 bases to trimming and J lost 8 bases, with 19 bases between them. Germline V gene sequence: CDR1 LNHDA, CDR2 SQIVND (reference sequence). The DNA for the CDR3 is TGTGCCAGTAGCACAGGGAGTTTAAGAGAAGGCTACACCTTC. Protein sequence: CASSTGSLREGYTF.

This chain links TRBV5-1 with TRBJ2-5; D may be TRBD1 (6 bases). The assigned J gene may be wrong: the sequence end matches TRBJ2-7 better. CDR1 and CDR2 from the germline V gene are SGHRS and YFSETQ. The CDR3 contains 14 residues. CDR3 nucleotide sequence: TGCGCCAGCAGCTTGGTTCGGACAGATTACGAGCAGTACTTC. It codes for CASSLVRTDYEQYF.

The chain joins TRBV27 to TRBJ1-5; 12 nucleotides match TRBD1. V trimming: 6 bases; J trimming: 8 bases; junction bases outside the gene matches: 5. Germline CDR1 reads MNHEY; CDR2 reads SMNVEV (reference sequence). The CDR3 is 14 residues long. This CDR3 reads CASRGTGGWEPQHF. The DNA for the CDR3 is TGTGCCAGCAGGGGGACAGGGGGCTGGGAGCCCCAGCATTTT.

The CDR3, as DNA: TGCGCCAGCAGCTTCTTCGAACGGGGTCCTACGCAGTATTTT. Translated: CASSFFERGPTQYF. The chain combines TRBV5-1 with TRBJ2-3; a weak D match, TRBD2 (5 bases). Trimming left V 2 bases short and J 8 bases short, with 15 bases between. The CDR3 consists of 14 residues. Germline V gene lookup returns CDR1 SGHRS and CDR2 YFSETQ.

The chain employs TRBV29-1 and TRBJ2-2; 7 positions agree with TRBD1. Germline V gene lookup returns CDR1 SQVTM and CDR2 ANQGSEA. The CDR3 is made up of 16 amino acids. V trimming: 6 bases; J trimming: 7 bases; junction bases outside the gene matches: 17. The CDR3 DNA reads TGCAGCGTCGAAAGTGGGGACAGAGGATCAGGCGGGGAGCTGTTTTTT. It encodes CSVESGDRGSGGELFF.

The V gene is TRBV9, the J gene TRBJ1-2; no definite D call. Trimming shortened V by 0 bases and J by 5 bases, and 14 bases separated the two germline ends. Germline lookup yields CDR1 SGDLS and CDR2 YYNGEE. The CDR3 length is 15 residues. The CDR3 is CASSVVESEGYGYTF. The CDR3 DNA reads as TGTGCCAGCAGCGTAGTAGAGAGTGAGGGATATGGCTACACCTTC.

The sample holds a few counts of this clone. The gene calls are TRBV10-3 and TRBJ1-6; D gene ambiguous. V lost 3 bases and J lost 10, with 16 bases in between. The CDR3 runs 15 residues. In germline, CDR1 is ENHRY, CDR2 SYGVKD. This CDR3 is CAISDYAGVGSPLHF. CDR3 bases: TGTGCCATCAGTGATTATGCGGGAGTGGGCTCACCCCTCCACTTT.

This clone was found a few times. This sequence joins TRBV5-1 and TRBJ2-1; 8 bases map to TRBD2. The germline V gene has CDR1 SGHRS and CDR2 YFSETQ. V shed 0 bases and J 3 bases; nucleotides not matched to a gene: 2. The CDR3 covers 15 residues. The CDR3 DNA is TGCGCCAGCAGCTTGGAGGCGGGGGGCTACAATGAGCAGTTCTTC. Protein sequence: CASSLEAGGYNEQFF.